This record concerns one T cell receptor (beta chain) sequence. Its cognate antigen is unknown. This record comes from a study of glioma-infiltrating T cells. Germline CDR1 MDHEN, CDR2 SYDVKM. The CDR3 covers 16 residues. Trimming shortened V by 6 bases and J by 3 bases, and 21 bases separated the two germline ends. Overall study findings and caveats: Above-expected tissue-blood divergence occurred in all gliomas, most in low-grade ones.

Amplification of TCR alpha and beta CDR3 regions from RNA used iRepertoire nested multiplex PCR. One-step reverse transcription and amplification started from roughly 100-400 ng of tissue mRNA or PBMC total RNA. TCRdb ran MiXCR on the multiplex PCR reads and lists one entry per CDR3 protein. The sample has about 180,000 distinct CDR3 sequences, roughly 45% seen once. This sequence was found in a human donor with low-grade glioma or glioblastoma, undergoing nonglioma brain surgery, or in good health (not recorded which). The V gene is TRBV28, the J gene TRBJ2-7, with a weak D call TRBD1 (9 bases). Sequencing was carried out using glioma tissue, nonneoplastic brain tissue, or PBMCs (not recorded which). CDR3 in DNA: TGTGCCAGCAGGGGACAGGGCGGAAGCGGGAGCTACGAGCAGTACTTC. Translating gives CASRGQGGSGSYEQYF.